Below are 5 T cell receptor beta chains sequenced from a single sample in a study of T cell repertoires in cytomegalovirus infection. MiXCR was run by TCRdb on the reads, yielding one entry per CDR3 protein. The repertoire holds about 400,000 distinct CDR3 sequences, about a sixth seen once, with approximately 10% in the top ten. Specimen: PBMCs. Source of these receptors: a human donor in good health (CMV status not recorded). Some clones in this sample may be carry-over from other donors' samples.

J is TRBJ1-4 and V is TRBV7-2; no reliable D call. Trimming removed 5 bases from V and 4 bases from J, with 11 bases in between. Germline CDR1 SGHTA, CDR2 FQGNSA. This CDR3 region has 14 residues. The CDR3: CASSHVGLNEKLFF. The CDR3 bases are TGTGCCAGCAGCCACGTGGGTCTTAATGAAAAACTGTTTTTT.

The chain joins TRBV27 to TRBJ2-7; D uncertain. V gave up 6 bases and J gave up 3 bases, with 12 bases separating them. The CDR3 spans 13 residues. Germline V CDR1 and CDR2: MNHEY, SMNVEV (reference sequence). CDR3 residues: CASRPLDHYEQYF. For the CDR3, the DNA is TGTGCCAGCAGGCCGCTCGACCACTACGAGCAGTACTTC.

This clonotype has ten or more counts. V is TRBV10-3 and J is TRBJ2-3, with TRBD1 matching 12 bases. The CDR3 is made up of 15 amino acids. Germline assignment: CDR1 ENHRY and CDR2 SYGVKD. The V segment lost 4 bases and the J segment 8 bases; nucleotides outside the gene matches: 7. The CDR3 loop is CAISGGQGAQGTQYF. CDR3 coding DNA: TGTGCCATCAGTGGGGGACAGGGGGCCCAAGGTACGCAGTATTTT.

V is TRBV5-1 and J is TRBJ2-3, with D possibly TRBD2 on 5 matching bases. The CDR3 length is 16 residues. Germline CDR1 and CDR2: SGHRS and YFSETQ. V was trimmed by 0 bases and J by 2 bases, leaving 13 bases between them. The CDR3 spells CASSLAVLASTDTQYF. DNA of the CDR3: TGCGCCAGCAGCTTGGCCGTGCTAGCCTCCACAGATACGCAGTATTTT.

In its sample, this clonotype was seen many times. The CDR3: CASSFLFRGSTEAFF. CDR3 bases: TGTGCCAGCAGCTTCCTCTTCCGGGGGAGCACTGAAGCTTTCTTT. The chain recombines TRBV11-2 with TRBJ1-1; the D gene is possibly TRBD1 (5 bases). The CDR3 extends over 15 amino acids. V lost 3 bases, J lost 4 bases, and 15 bases lay in between. The germline V gene encodes CDR1 SGHAT and CDR2 FQNNGV. The full variable domain, completed using reference TRBV11-2 and TRBJ1-1, is EAGVAQSPRYKIIEKRQSVAFWCNPISGHATLYWYQQILGQGPKLLIQFQNNGVVDDSQLPKDRFSAERLKGVDSTLKIQPAKLEDSAVYLCASSFLFRGSTEAFFGQGTRLTVV.